This TCR beta chain was sequenced in a study of cytomegalovirus exposure and HLA in healthy donors. Researchers ran the PCR with 60 Vbeta and 13 Jbeta primers. Profiled with immunoSEQ multiplex PCR; TCRdb holds only in-frame clones, not every one. The top ten hold 3% to 4% of the sample, which has 60,000 or so clones, 70% to 85% seen once. The V end was cut by 5 bases, the J end by 4 bases, with 14 bases between. The CDR3 consists of 14 residues. The germline V gene encodes CDR1 MNHEY and CDR2 SVGAGI. This clone was seen more than once but under ten times. What was sequenced was PBMCs. The sequence came from a woman aged 40 to 55 in good health and CMV-seropositive. The chain recombines TRBV6-5 with TRBJ1-2; the D is unclear. CDR3 in amino acids: CASSRYRSSYGYTF. In DNA form, the CDR3 reads TGTGCCAGCAGTCGTTACCGGAGCAGCTATGGCTACACCTTC.